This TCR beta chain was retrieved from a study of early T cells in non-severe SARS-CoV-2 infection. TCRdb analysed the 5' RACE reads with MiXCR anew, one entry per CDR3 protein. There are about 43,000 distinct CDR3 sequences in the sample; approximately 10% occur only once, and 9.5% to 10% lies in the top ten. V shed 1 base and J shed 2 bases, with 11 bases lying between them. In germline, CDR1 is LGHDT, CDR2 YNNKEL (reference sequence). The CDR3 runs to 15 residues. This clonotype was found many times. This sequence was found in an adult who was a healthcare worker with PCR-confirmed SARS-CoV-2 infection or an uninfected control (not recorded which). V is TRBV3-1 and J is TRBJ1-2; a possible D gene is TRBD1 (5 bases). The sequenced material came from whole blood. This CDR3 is CASSQAGLRNYGYTF. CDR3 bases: TGTGCCAGCAGCCAAGCGGGACTGCGAAACTATGGCTACACCTTC.